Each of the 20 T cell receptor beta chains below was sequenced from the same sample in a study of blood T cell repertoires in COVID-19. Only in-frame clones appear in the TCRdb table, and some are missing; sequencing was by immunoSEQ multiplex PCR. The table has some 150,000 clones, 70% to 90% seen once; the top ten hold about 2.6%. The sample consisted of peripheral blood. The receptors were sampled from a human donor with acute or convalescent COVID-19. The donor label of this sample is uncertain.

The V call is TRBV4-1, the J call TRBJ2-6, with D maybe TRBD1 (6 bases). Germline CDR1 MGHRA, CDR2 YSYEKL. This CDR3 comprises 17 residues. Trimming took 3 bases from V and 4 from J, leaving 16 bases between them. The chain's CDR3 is CASSQGTGLWGANVLTF. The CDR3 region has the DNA TGCGCCAGCAGCCAGGGTACAGGGCTCTGGGGGGCCAACGTCCTGACTTTC.

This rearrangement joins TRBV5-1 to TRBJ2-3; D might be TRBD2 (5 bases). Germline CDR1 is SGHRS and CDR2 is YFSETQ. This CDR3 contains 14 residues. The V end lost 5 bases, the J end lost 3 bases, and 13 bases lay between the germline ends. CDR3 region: CASSFATMTDTQYF. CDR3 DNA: TGCGCCAGCAGTTTTGCGACTATGACAGATACGCAGTATTTT.

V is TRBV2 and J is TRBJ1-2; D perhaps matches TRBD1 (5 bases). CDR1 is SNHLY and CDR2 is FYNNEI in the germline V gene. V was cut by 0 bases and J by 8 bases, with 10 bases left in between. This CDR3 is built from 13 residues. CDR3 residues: CASSEAGLGGYTF. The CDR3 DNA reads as TGTGCCAGCAGTGAAGCGGGGCTGGGCGGCTACACCTTC. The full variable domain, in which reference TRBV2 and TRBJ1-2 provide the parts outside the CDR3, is EPEVTQTPSHQVTQMGQEVILRCVPISNHLYFYWYRQILGQKVEFLVSFYNNEISEKSEIFDDQFSVERPDGSNFTLKIRSTKLEDSAMYFCASSEAGLGGYTFGSGTRLTVV.

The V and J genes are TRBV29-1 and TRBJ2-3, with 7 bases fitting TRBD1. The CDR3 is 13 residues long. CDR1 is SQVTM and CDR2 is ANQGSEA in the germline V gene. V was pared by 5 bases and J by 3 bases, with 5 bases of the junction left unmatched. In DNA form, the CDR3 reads TGCAGCGTTAGACAGGGATTGACAGATACGCAGTATTTT. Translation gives CSVRQGLTDTQYF.

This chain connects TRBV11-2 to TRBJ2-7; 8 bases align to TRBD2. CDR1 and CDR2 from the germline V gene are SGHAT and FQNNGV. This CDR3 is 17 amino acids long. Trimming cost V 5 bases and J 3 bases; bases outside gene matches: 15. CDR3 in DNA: TGTGCCAGCAGCCCGGAACCCCCACTAGCGGCAAGCTACGAGCAGTACGTC. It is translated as CASSPEPPLAASYEQYV.

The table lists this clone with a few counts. CDR3 loop: CASSRDRAVNTEAFF. The CDR3 DNA reads as TGTGCCAGCAGTCGGGACAGGGCCGTCAACACTGAAGCTTTCTTT. The chain has TRBV28 and TRBJ1-1; 9 bases line up with TRBD1. Germline values: CDR1 MDHEN, CDR2 SYDVKM. Unmatched junction bases numbered 6, after V lost 5 bases and J lost 2 bases. The length of the CDR3 is 15 residues.

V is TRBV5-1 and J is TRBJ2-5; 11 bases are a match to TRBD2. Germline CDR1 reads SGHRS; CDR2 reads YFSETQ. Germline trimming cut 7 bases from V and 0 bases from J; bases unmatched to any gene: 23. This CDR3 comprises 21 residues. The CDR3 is CASAESFSGGDPSKYQETQYF. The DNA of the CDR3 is TGCGCCAGCGCCGAATCCTTTAGCGGGGGGGATCCTTCGAAGTACCAAGAGACCCAGTACTTC. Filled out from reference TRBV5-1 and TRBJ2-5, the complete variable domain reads KAGVTQTPRYLIKTRGQQVTLSCSPISGHRSVSWYQQTPGQGLQFLFEYFSETQRNKGNFPGRFSGRQFSNSRSEMNVSTLELGDSALYLCASAESFSGGDPSKYQETQYFGPGTRLLVL.

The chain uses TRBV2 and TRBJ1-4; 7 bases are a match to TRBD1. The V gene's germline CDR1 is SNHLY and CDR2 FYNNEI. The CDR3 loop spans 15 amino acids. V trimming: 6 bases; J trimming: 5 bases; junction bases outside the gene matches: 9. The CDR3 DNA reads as TGTGCCAGCAGGAGGACCGGGACAGAGAATGAAAAACTGTTTTTT. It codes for CASRRTGTENEKLFF.

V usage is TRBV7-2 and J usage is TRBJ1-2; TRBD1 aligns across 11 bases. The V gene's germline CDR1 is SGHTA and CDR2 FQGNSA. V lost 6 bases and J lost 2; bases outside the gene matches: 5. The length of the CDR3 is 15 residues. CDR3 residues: CASRPGTGGNYGYTF. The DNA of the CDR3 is TGTGCCAGCAGGCCCGGGACAGGGGGGAACTATGGCTACACCTTC.

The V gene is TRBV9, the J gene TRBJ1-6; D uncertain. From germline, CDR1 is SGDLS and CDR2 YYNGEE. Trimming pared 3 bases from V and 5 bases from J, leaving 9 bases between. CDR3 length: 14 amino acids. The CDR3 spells CASSASRDNSPLHF. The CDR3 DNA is TGTGCCAGCAGCGCGAGTCGGGATAATTCACCCCTCCACTTT. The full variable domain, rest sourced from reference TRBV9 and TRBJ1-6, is DSGVTQTPKHLITATGQRVTLRCSPRSGDLSVYWYQQSLDQGLQFLIQYYNGEERAKGNILERFSAQQFPDLHSELNLSSLELGDSALYFCASSASRDNSPLHFGNGTRLTVT.

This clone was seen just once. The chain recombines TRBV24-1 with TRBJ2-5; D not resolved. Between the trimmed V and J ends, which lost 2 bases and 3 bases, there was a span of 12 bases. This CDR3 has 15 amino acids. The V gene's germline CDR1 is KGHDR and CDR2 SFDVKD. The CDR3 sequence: CATSDSTFSKETQYF. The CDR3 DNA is TGTGCCACCAGTGATTCTACCTTCTCCAAAGAGACCCAGTACTTC.

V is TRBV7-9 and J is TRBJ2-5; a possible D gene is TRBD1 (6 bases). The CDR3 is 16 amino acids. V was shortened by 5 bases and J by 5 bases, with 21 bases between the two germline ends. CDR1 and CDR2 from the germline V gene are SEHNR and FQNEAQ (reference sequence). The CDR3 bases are TGTGCCAGCAGCACCCGGACAGTCCGAATCGGGGAGACCCAGTACTTC. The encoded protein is CASSTRTVRIGETQYF. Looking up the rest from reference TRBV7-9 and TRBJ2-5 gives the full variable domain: DTGVSQNPRHKITKRGQNVTFRCDPISEHNRLYWYRQTLGQGPEFLTYFQNEAQLEKSRLLSDRFSAERPKGSFSTLEIQRTEQGDSAMYLCASSTRTVRIGETQYFGPGTRLLVL.

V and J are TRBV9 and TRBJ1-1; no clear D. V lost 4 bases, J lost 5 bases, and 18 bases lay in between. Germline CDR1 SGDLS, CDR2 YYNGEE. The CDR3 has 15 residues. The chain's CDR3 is CASSTGSGLGTEAFF. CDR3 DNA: TGTGCCAGCAGCACCGGTTCGGGGTTGGGTACTGAAGCTTTCTTT.

CDR3 residues: CASSPVGGQETQYF. For the CDR3, the DNA is TGTGCCAGTAGCCCCGTCGGGGGCCAAGAGACCCAGTACTTC. The chain uses TRBV19 and TRBJ2-5; a possible D gene is TRBD2 (6 bases). CDR1 and CDR2 (germline): LNHDA, SQIVND (reference sequence). CDR3 length: 14 residues. The V end lost 6 bases, the J end lost 1 base, and 12 bases lay between the germline ends.

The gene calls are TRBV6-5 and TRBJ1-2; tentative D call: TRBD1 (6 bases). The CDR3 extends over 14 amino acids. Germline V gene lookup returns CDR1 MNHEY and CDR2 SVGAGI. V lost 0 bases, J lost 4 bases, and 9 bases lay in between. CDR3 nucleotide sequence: TGTGCCAGCAGTTACTCGGACAGTCTCTATGGCTACACCTTC. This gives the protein CASSYSDSLYGYTF.

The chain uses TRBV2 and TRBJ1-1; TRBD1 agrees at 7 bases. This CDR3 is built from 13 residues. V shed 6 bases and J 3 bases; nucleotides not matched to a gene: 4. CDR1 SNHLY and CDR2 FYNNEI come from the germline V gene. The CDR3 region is CASRYRGDTEAFF. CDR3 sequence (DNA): TGTGCCAGCAGATACAGGGGTGACACTGAAGCTTTCTTT.

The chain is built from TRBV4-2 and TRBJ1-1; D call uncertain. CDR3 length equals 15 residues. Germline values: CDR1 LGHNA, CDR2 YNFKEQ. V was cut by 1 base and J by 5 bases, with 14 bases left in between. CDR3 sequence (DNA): TGTGCCAGCAGCCAAGGTTTCGCGGAGTGGACTGAAGCTTTCTTT. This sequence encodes CASSQGFAEWTEAFF.

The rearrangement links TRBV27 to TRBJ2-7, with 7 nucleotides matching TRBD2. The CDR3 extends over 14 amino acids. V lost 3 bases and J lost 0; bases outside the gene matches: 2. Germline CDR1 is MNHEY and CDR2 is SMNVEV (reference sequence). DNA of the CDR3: TGTGCCAGCAGTTTGGGGGGGAGCTCCTACGAGCAGTACTTC. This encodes CASSLGGSSYEQYF.

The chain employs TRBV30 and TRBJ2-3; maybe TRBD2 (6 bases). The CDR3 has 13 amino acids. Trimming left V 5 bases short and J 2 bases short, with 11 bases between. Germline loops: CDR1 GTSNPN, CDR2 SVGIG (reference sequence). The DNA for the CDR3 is TGTGCCTGGGCGACGGGGGACACAGATACGCAGTATTTT. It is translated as CAWATGDTDTQYF.

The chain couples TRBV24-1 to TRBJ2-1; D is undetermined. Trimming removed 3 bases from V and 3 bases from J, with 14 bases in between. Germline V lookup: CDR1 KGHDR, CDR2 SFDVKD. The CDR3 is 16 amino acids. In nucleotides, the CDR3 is TGTGCCACCAGTGATAACGCAGTCGTACACTACAATGAGCAGTTCTTC. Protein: CATSDNAVVHYNEQFF.